This T cell receptor beta chain stems from a study of tumor and adjacent non-tumor tissue in lung cancer. General study results and limits: Tumor TCR diversity, when higher, was linked to shorter survival.

TCRbeta libraries were built with three rounds of nested PCR, modified from ARM-PCR. In TCRdb, the multiplex PCR reads were re-called with MiXCR into one record per CDR3 protein. This table holds about 76,000 distinct CDR3 sequences, approximately 78% found once. CDR1 and CDR2 (germline): LGHNA, YSLEER. The CDR3 length is 17 residues. With regard to this clonotype: Its antigen is as yet unknown. A junction end diverges from the germline sequence, so it may reflect a read error.

No cell sorting was done before RNA was extracted from the tissue. Distant lung tissue was collected more than 3 cm away from the tumor edge. This TCR derives from a man aged 55 to 70 with non-small cell lung cancer. The V call is TRBV4-3, the J call TRBJ2-5, with D uncertain. The specimen was distant non-tumor lung tissue. The CDR3 sequence is CARSQESGFFSGETQYF. As DNA, the CDR3 is TGCGCCAGGAGCCAAGAATCTGGGTTCTTCTCGGGAGAGACCCAGTACTTC.